The 30 T cell receptor beta chains given below trace back to one sample, sequenced in a study of metastatic and nonmetastatic thyroid tumors. Every patient was untreated before thyroid surgery. TCRdb reanalyzed the PCR reads via MiXCR. Here the sample spans about 14,000 clones, approximately 30% being singletons. The sequencing input was tumor tissue. The receptors come from a female donor with papillary thyroid cancer or a benign thyroid nodule (not recorded which). Some clones in this sample may be carry-over from other donors' samples.

This clone was recorded many times. The chain has TRBV12-3 or TRBV12-4 and TRBJ1-1; a possible D gene is TRBD1 (6 bases). The germline V and J ends were trimmed by 1 base and 7 bases, with 13 bases remaining between them. CDR3 size: 14 residues. Here the CDR3 reads CASSLGGGASEAFF. In DNA form, the CDR3 reads TGTGCCAGCAGTTTAGGAGGGGGAGCCAGTGAAGCTTTCTTT.

This clone was counted between two and nine times. The CDR3 sequence is CASSFMYDQPQHF. In DNA form, the CDR3 reads TGTGCCAGCAGTTTTATGTATGATCAGCCCCAGCATTTT. V usage is TRBV27 and J usage is TRBJ1-5; D gene unclear. The V end was cut by 3 bases, the J end by 5 bases, with 8 bases between. In germline, CDR1 is MNHEY, CDR2 SMNVEV (reference sequence). The CDR3 is 13 amino acids.

V usage is TRBV2 and J usage is TRBJ2-7, with a possible D match to TRBD2 (6 bases). Germline V lookup: CDR1 SNHLY, CDR2 FYNNEI. V lost 4 bases to trimming and J lost 6 bases, with 10 bases between them. This CDR3 has 12 amino acids. CDR3 sequence: CASSAGGREQYF. As DNA, the CDR3 is TGTGCCAGCAGTGCTGGAGGGCGCGAGCAGTACTTC.

This clone was seen ten or more times. The J gene is TRBJ2-3, the V gene TRBV6-2 or TRBV6-3, with D tentatively TRBD1 (5 bases). CDR3 length: 14 residues. In germline, CDR1 is MNHEY, CDR2 SVGEGT. V lost 5 bases and J 4 bases, leaving 13 bases between the germline ends. Written as DNA, the CDR3 is TGTGCCAGCAGTACAGGAACCGATCCAGATACGCAGTATTTT. Translated: CASSTGTDPDTQYF.

The chain joins TRBV5-1 to TRBJ2-1, with 12 bases lining up with TRBD1. Germline values: CDR1 SGHRS, CDR2 YFSETQ. This CDR3 comprises 14 residues. CDR3 DNA sequence: TGCTCCCAACCGGGACAGGGGGCCGTCAATGAGCAGTTCTTC. It encodes CSQPGQGAVNEQFF.

The J gene is TRBJ1-6, the V gene TRBV30, with D unresolved. The V gene's germline CDR1 is GTSNPN and CDR2 SVGIG (reference sequence). The CDR3 is 13 amino acids. With 2 bases removed from V and 5 bases from J, the gap between germline ends came to 7 bases. CDR3 sequence: CAWSRVNNSPLHF. Here the CDR3 DNA reads TGTGCCTGGAGTAGGGTGAATAATTCACCCCTCCACTTT.

This chain uses TRBV24-1 with TRBJ1-4; D gene uncertain. The V end was cut by 0 bases, the J end by 4 bases, with 8 bases between. The germline V gene encodes CDR1 KGHDR and CDR2 SFDVKD. The CDR3 runs 15 residues. The CDR3 spells CATSDLGKNNEKLFF. The CDR3 DNA follows: TGTGCCACCAGTGATTTGGGGAAAAATAATGAAAAACTGTTTTTT.

By share, this clone counts as medium-sized. The chain recombines TRBV5-1 with TRBJ2-3; unclear D gene. V was clipped by 1 base and J by 4 bases, with 1 base between them. This CDR3 spans 11 amino acids. Germline lookup yields CDR1 SGHRS and CDR2 YFSETQ. CDR3 amino acids: CASSLSDTQYF. The CDR3 DNA reads as TGCGCCAGCAGCTTGTCAGATACGCAGTATTTT.

This clone occurred once. V is TRBV18 and J is TRBJ2-7; tentatively, D is TRBD2 (6 bases). V lost 3 bases, J lost 0 bases, and 12 bases lay in between. Germline loops: CDR1 KGHSH, CDR2 LQKENI. This CDR3 is 15 amino acids long. CDR3 residues: CASSPSAGLSYEQYF. The DNA of the CDR3 is TGTGCCAGCTCACCCTCTGCGGGACTCTCCTACGAGCAGTACTTC.

This clone came up many times. This rearrangement joins TRBV15 to TRBJ2-1, with TRBD2 identical over 9 bases. V gave up 3 bases and J gave up 7 bases; unmatched junction bases: 7. Germline V gene sequence: CDR1 LNHNV, CDR2 YYDKDF (reference sequence). CDR3 length: 15 residues. CDR3 sequence (DNA): TGTGCCACCAGCAGGTATAGCGGGGGTGGGAATGAGCAGTTCTTC. Amino acids: CATSRYSGGGNEQFF. The entire variable domain, with the rest obtained from reference TRBV15 and TRBJ2-1, is as follows: DAMVIQNPRYQVTQFGKPVTLSCSQTLNHNVMYWYQQKSSQAPKLLFHYYDKDFNNEADTPDNFQSRRPNTSFCFLDIRSPGLGDTAMYLCATSRYSGGGNEQFFGPGTRLTVL.

J is TRBJ2-5 and V is TRBV6-2 or TRBV6-3; 11 nucleotides agree with TRBD2. The V and J ends lost 10 bases and 5 bases, in that order; junction bases with no gene match: 12. The CDR3 is 15 residues long. Germline V gene lookup returns CDR1 MNHEY and CDR2 SVGEGT. CDR3 nucleotide sequence: TGTGCCATTGGACTAGCGGGTGTGGTGGGGGAGACCCAGTACTTC. Its translation: CAIGLAGVVGETQYF.

This clone was seen many times. This sequence joins TRBV6-4 and TRBJ2-2; no firm D call. V was trimmed by 2 bases and J by 0 bases, leaving 1 base between them. The V gene's germline CDR1 is MRHNA and CDR2 SNTAGT. The CDR3 runs to 13 residues. CDR3 in amino acids: CASSDTNTGELFF. The CDR3 DNA follows: TGTGCCAGCAGTGACACGAACACCGGGGAGCTGTTTTTT.

This chain uses TRBV9 with TRBJ2-7; D unresolved. Germline CDR1 SGDLS, CDR2 YYNGEE. The CDR3 has 14 residues. V gave up 0 bases and J gave up 5 bases, with 12 bases separating them. CDR3: CASSVAGGPHEQYF. The CDR3 DNA follows: TGTGCCAGCAGCGTAGCGGGCGGACCCCACGAGCAGTACTTC.

The V gene is TRBV5-1, the J gene TRBJ1-6; no definite D call. This CDR3 region has 15 residues. CDR1 and CDR2 from the germline V gene are SGHRS and YFSETQ. V gave up 1 base and J gave up 7 bases, with 12 bases separating them. DNA for the CDR3: TGCGCCAGCAGCTTGTCGCGGGGTGAGAATTCACCCCTCCACTTT. It translates to CASSLSRGENSPLHF.

This clone was counted between two and nine times. The chain uses TRBV20-1 and TRBJ1-1; 7 nucleotides agree with TRBD1. The J segment lost 2 bases and the V segment lost 4 bases, leaving 10 bases of the junction unmatched. This CDR3 is built from 15 residues. Germline CDR1 and CDR2: DFQATT and SNEGSKA (reference sequence). In DNA, the CDR3 is TGCAGTGCTACACCCGGGACAGCCGACAACACTGAAGCTTTCTTT. Translation gives CSATPGTADNTEAFF.

The V call is TRBV6-1, the J call TRBJ2-7; 9 bases fit TRBD1. From germline, CDR1 is MNHNS and CDR2 SASEGT. The J segment lost 7 bases and the V segment lost 5 bases, leaving 3 bases of the junction unmatched. The length of the CDR3 is 12 residues. CDR3: CASSRDRGEQYF. The DNA of the CDR3 is TGTGCCAGCAGTCGAGACAGGGGGGAGCAGTACTTC.

The chain combines TRBV4-2 with TRBJ2-5; TRBD2 matches 7 bases. V trimming: 3 bases; J trimming: 6 bases; junction bases outside the gene matches: 19. Per the germline V gene, CDR1 is LGHNA and CDR2 is YNFKEQ. The length of the CDR3 is 18 residues. This CDR3 reads CASSQTFADAGDFKTQYF. In DNA, the CDR3 is TGTGCCAGCAGCCAGACCTTCGCGGACGCGGGGGATTTCAAGACCCAGTACTTC.

This clone has at least ten counts. The chain is built from TRBV5-8 and TRBJ2-3; 7 bases align to TRBD2. V lost 2 bases, J lost 1 base, and 1 base stayed unmatched. Germline loops: CDR1 SGHTS, CDR2 YDEGEE. This CDR3 has 14 amino acids. In DNA, the CDR3 is TGTGCCAGCAGCTTCCTAGCGGGCACAGATACGCAGTATTTT. The encoded protein is CASSFLAGTDTQYF.

The V and J genes are TRBV5-1 and TRBJ2-1; TRBD2 matches at 9 bases. CDR1 and CDR2 (germline): SGHRS, YFSETQ. This CDR3 has 14 residues. The ends lost 6 bases at V and 2 bases at J; junction bases unmatched: 3. CDR3 bases: TGCGCCAGCATGGCGGGGGGGCCCTACAATGAGCAGTTCTTC. Encoded protein: CASMAGGPYNEQFF. The full variable domain, in which reference TRBV5-1 and TRBJ2-1 provide the parts outside the CDR3, is KAGVTQTPRYLIKTRGQQVTLSCSPISGHRSVSWYQQTPGQGLQFLFEYFSETQRNKGNFPGRFSGRQFSNSRSEMNVSTLELGDSALYLCASMAGGPYNEQFFGPGTRLTVL.

In this sample, this clone turned up many times. The chain recombines TRBV12-3 or TRBV12-4 with TRBJ2-1; D gene ambiguous. CDR3 size: 14 residues. V gave up 0 bases and J gave up 10 bases, with 13 bases separating them. The CDR3 protein is CASSLARGQDEQFF. CDR3 sequence (DNA): TGTGCCAGCAGTTTAGCGCGAGGCCAGGACGAGCAGTTCTTC.

This clone was counted many times. V and J are TRBV20-1 and TRBJ2-2, with 7 bases lining up with TRBD1. V shed 3 bases and J 1 base; nucleotides not matched to a gene: 11. Germline lookup yields CDR1 DFQATT and CDR2 SNEGSKA (reference sequence). The CDR3 is made up of 17 amino acids. CDR3 sequence (DNA): TGCAGTGCTAGCCCCTCCATGGACAGGAGGAACACCGGGGAGCTGTTTTTT. Translation: CSASPSMDRRNTGELFF.

The chain couples TRBV4-1 to TRBJ2-7; D is unclear. With 0 bases removed from V and 7 bases from J, the gap between germline ends came to 13 bases. The CDR3 length is 14 residues. From germline, CDR1 is MGHRA and CDR2 YSYEKL. This CDR3 is CASSQDRFGGEQYF. The CDR3 region has the DNA TGCGCCAGCAGCCAAGATCGGTTTGGTGGGGAGCAGTACTTC.

J is TRBJ2-7 and V is TRBV20-1, with TRBD2 as a possible D gene (5 bases). The CDR3 extends over 15 amino acids. Germline lookup yields CDR1 DFQATT and CDR2 SNEGSKA (reference sequence). Trimming left V 4 bases short and J 2 bases short, with 18 bases between. CDR3 DNA: TGCAGTGCTAAGCGGCCAACGGGCACCCCCTACGAGCAGTACTTC. Amino acids: CSAKRPTGTPYEQYF.

V gene TRBV11-2 combines with J gene TRBJ1-6; perhaps TRBD1 as D (6 bases). V was clipped by 1 base and J by 7 bases, with 14 bases between them. Germline V gives CDR1 SGHAT, CDR2 FQNNGV. The CDR3 is made up of 16 amino acids. The CDR3 region has the DNA TGTGCCAGCAGCTTAGGATTGGGGGCCCCCAATTCACCCCTCCACTTT. Protein: CASSLGLGAPNSPLHF.

The chain is built from TRBV20-1 and TRBJ2-1; the D gene is possibly TRBD2 (6 bases). Trimming left V 5 bases short and J 7 bases short, with 21 bases between. The CDR3 is 15 amino acids. In germline, CDR1 is DFQATT, CDR2 SNEGSKA (reference sequence). CDR3 amino acids: CSAFGTSPTGNEQFF. As DNA, the CDR3 is TGCAGTGCTTTCGGGACTTCACCTACCGGGAATGAGCAGTTCTTC.

This clone was counted ten times or more. V is TRBV3-1 and J is TRBJ2-3, with a weak D call TRBD2 (6 bases). The germline V gene has CDR1 LGHDT and CDR2 YNNKEL (reference sequence). CDR3 length: 15 residues. V lost 3 bases and J lost 2, with 12 bases in between. CDR3 sequence reads: CASSQAGGVTDTQYF. In nucleotides, the CDR3 is TGTGCCAGCAGCCAGGCGGGCGGGGTCACAGATACGCAGTATTTT.

This clone was detected only a few times. V usage is TRBV6-2 or TRBV6-3 and J usage is TRBJ2-1; D assignment may be TRBD1 or TRBD2 (6 bases each). V shed 5 bases and J shed 6 bases, with 17 bases lying between them. The germline gives CDR1 MNHEY, CDR2 SVGEGT. The CDR3 spans 15 residues. The CDR3 region has the DNA TGTGCCAGCAGTCCTCTTAGGGGGGACACCAATGAGCAGTTCTTC. It encodes CASSPLRGDTNEQFF.

The rearrangement joins TRBV19 to TRBJ2-7; 7 bases agree with TRBD1. The CDR3 runs 15 residues. Germline CDR1 reads LNHDA; CDR2 reads SQIVND (reference sequence). Trimming took 1 base from V and 2 from J; bases not matched to a gene: 5. This CDR3 is CASSIGQGVTYEQYF. CDR3 nucleotide sequence: TGTGCCAGTAGTATAGGACAGGGTGTTACCTACGAGCAGTACTTC.

This clone was recorded many times. This chain links TRBV19 with TRBJ2-2; no reliable D call. Trimming stripped 11 bases from V and 4 bases from J, with 14 bases between. The CDR3 has 13 amino acids. The germline gives CDR1 LNHDA, CDR2 SQIVND (reference sequence). In DNA, the CDR3 is TGTGCCCTCACATCAGGTCGCACCGGGGAGCTGTTTTTT. It yields the protein CALTSGRTGELFF. Together with reference TRBV19 and TRBJ2-2, the CDR3 gives the full variable domain: DGGITQSPKYLFRKEGQNVTLSCEQNLNHDAMYWYRQDPGQGLRLIYYSQIVNDFQKGDIAEGYSVSREKKESFPLTVTSAQKNPTAFYLCALTSGRTGELFFGEGSRLTVL.

This clone was seen at least ten times. This chain uses TRBV10-1 with TRBJ2-1; the match to TRBD1 covers 7 bases. V was clipped by 6 bases and J by 6 bases; unmatched bases: 8. CDR1 and CDR2 (germline): WNHNN, SYGVQD (reference sequence). The CDR3 consists of 14 residues. The CDR3 here is CASRRTGWGNEQFF. DNA for the CDR3: TGCGCCAGCAGGAGGACAGGATGGGGCAATGAGCAGTTCTTC.